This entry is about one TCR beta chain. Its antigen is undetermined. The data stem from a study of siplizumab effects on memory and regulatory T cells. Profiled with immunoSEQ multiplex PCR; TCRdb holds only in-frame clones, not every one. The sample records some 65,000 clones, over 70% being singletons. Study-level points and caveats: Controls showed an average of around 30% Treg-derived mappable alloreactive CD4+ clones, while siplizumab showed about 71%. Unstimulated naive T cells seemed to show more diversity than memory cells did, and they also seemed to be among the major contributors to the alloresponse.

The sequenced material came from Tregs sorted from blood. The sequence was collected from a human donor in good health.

DNA of the CDR3: TGTGCCAGTAGTATTCTAGCGACGGGAAACATTCAGTACTTC. Protein: CASSILATGNIQYF. The J gene is TRBJ2-4, the V gene TRBV19; D might be TRBD2 (6 bases). V was cut by 3 bases and J by 6 bases, with 12 bases left in between. The CDR3 covers 14 residues. Germline lookup yields CDR1 LNHDA and CDR2 SQIVND (reference sequence).